The T cell receptor beta chain under discussion was sequenced for a study of a mutant IDH1 vaccine in newly diagnosed glioma. Across the study: The patients received vaccinations eight times, in weeks 1, 3, 5, 7, 11, 15, 19 and 23. Onset of vaccination occurred 4-6 weeks following radiotherapy alone, or with temozolomide cycles. Antecedent treatment encompassed radiotherapy, temozolomide, or their combination; the majority received both.

The study's findings and limits: No link was apparently found between pseudoprogression and changes in top peripheral T cell clonotypes.

Per germline, CDR1 SGHRS and CDR2 YFSETQ. V shed 2 bases and J shed 5 bases, with 8 bases lying between them. The CDR3 length is 13 residues. By sample fraction, this clone is large. Its antigen is currently unknown. The sample's time point: week 5, during vaccination. Vaccine doses each comprised 300 ug of mutant IDH1 20-mer peptide, with topical imiquimod. Some clones are missing from TCRdb's copy, which holds only in-frame ones; the method was immunoSEQ multiplex PCR. Altogether tens of thousands of clones are present, less than 85% being singletons, with the ten largest covering approximately 2.8%.

Sequencing used PBMCs, obtained from a glioma patient whose treatment included an IDH1 peptide vaccine. This chain uses TRBV5-1 with TRBJ1-5; unclear D gene. The source of this sequence is a woman aged 18-35 years with glioma. Some clones in this sample may be carry-over from other donors' samples. The CDR3 bases are TGCGCCAGCAGCTTCGAAGGTGATCAGCCCCAGCATTTT. This encodes CASSFEGDQPQHF.